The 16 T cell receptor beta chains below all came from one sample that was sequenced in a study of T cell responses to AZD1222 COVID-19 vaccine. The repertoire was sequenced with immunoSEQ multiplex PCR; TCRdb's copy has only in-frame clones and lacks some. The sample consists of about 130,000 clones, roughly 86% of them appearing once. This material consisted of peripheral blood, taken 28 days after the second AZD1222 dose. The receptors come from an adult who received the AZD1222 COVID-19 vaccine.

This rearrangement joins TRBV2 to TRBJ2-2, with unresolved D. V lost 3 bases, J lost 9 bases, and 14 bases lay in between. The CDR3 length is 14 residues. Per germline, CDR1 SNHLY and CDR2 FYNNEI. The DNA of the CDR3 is TGTGCCAGCAGTGAGGGCATGCCCCCGTGGGAGCTGTTTTTT. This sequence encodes CASSEGMPPWELFF.

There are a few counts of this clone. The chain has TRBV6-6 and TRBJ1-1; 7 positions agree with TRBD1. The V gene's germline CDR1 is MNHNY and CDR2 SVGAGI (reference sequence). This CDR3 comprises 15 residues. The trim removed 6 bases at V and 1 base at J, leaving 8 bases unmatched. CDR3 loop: CASSPDRATNTEAFF. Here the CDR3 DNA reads TGTGCCAGCAGCCCCGACAGGGCCACGAACACTGAAGCTTTCTTT.

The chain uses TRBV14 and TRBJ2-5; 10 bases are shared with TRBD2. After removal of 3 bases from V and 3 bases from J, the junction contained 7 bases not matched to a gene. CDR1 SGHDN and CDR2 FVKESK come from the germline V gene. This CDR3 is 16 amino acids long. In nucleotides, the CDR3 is TGTGCCAGCAGCCAGGAACTAGCGGGGATTAAAGAGACCCAGTACTTC. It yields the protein CASSQELAGIKETQYF. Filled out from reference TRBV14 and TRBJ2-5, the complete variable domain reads EAGVTQFPSHSVIEKGQTVTLRCDPISGHDNLYWYRRVMGKEIKFLLHFVKESKQDESGMPNNRFLAERTGGTYSTLKVQPAELEDSGVYFCASSQELAGIKETQYFGPGTRLLVL.

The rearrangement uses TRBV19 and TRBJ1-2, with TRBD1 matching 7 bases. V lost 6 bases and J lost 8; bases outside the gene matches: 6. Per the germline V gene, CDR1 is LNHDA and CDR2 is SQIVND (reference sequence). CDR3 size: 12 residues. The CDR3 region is CASSDRVGGYTF. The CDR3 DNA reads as TGTGCCAGTAGCGACAGGGTGGGGGGCTACACCTTC. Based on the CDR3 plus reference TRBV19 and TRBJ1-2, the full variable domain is DGGITQSPKYLFRKEGQNVTLSCEQNLNHDAMYWYRQDPGQGLRLIYYSQIVNDFQKGDIAEGYSVSREKKESFPLTVTSAQKNPTAFYLCASSDRVGGYTFGSGTRLTVV.

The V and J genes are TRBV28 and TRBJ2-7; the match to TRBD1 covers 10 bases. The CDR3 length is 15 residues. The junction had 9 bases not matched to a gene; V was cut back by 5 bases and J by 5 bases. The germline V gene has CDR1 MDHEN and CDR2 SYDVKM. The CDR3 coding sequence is TGTGCCAGCAGTGAATACGGGACAGGGGATAACGAGCAGTACTTC. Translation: CASSEYGTGDNEQYF. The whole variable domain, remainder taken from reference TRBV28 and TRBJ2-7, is DVKVTQSSRYLVKRTGEKVFLECVQDMDHENMFWYRQDPGLGLRLIYFSYDVKMKEKGDIPEGYSVSREKKERFSLILESASTNQTSMYLCASSEYGTGDNEQYFGPGTRLTVT.

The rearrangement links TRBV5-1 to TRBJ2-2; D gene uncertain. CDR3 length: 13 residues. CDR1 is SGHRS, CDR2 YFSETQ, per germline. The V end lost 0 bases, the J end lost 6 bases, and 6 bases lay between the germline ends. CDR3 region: CASSLAEAGELFF. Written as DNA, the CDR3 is TGCGCCAGCAGCTTGGCCGAGGCCGGGGAGCTGTTTTTT.

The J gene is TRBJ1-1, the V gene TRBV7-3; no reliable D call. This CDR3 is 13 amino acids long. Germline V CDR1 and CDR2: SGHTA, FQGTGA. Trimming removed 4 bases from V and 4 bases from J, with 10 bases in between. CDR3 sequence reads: CASSSDPGTEAFF. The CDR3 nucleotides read TGTGCCAGCAGCTCCGACCCGGGCACTGAAGCTTTCTTT.

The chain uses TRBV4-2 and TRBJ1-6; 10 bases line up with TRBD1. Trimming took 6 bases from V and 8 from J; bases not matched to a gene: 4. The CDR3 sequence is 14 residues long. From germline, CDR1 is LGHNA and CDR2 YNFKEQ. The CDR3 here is CASRGDRGYSPLHF. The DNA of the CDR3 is TGTGCCAGCAGGGGGGACAGGGGATATTCACCCCTCCACTTT.

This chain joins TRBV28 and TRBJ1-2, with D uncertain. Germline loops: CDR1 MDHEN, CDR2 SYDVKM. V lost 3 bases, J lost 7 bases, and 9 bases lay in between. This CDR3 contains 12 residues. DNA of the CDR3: TGTGCCAGCAGTTTTCCTATGGGTGGCTACACCTTC. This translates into CASSFPMGGYTF.

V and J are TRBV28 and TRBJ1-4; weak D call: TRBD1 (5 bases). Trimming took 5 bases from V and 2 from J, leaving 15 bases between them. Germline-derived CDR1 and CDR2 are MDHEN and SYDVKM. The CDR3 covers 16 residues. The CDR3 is CASSRSGTLTNEKLFF. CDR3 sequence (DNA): TGTGCCAGCAGTCGATCCGGGACTCTTACTAATGAAAAACTGTTTTTT.

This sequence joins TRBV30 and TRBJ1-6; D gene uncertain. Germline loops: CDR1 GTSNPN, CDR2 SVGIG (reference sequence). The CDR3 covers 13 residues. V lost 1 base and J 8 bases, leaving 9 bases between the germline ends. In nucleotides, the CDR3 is TGTGCCTGGAGTGATAACACCCATTCACCCCTCCACTTT. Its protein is CAWSDNTHSPLHF. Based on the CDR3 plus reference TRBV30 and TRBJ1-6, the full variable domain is SQTIHQWPATLVQPVGSPLSLECTVEGTSNPNLYWYRQAAGRGLQLLFYSVGIGQISSEVPQNLSASRPQDRQFILSSKKLLLSDSGFYLCAWSDNTHSPLHFGNGTRLTVT.

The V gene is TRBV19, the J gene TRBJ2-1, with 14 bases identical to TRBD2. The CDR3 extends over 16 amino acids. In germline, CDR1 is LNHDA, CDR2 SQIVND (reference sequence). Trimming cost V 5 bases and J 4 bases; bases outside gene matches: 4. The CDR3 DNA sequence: TGTGCCAGTAGTTCCAGACTAGCGGGGGGGTACAATGAGCAGTTCTTC. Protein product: CASSSRLAGGYNEQFF.

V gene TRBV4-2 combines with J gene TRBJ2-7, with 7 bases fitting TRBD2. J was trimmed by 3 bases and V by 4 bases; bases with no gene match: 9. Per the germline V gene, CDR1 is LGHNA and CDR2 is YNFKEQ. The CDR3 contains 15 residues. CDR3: CASSPRTSSIYEQYF. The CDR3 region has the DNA TGTGCCAGCAGCCCAAGGACTAGTTCGATCTACGAGCAGTACTTC.

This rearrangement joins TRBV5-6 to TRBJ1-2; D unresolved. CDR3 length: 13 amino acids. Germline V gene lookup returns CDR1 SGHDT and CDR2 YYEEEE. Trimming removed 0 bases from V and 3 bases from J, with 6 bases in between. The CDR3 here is CASSLDVDYGYTF. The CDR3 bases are TGTGCCAGCAGCTTGGACGTGGACTATGGCTACACCTTC.

The CDR3 DNA reads as TGCGCCAGCAGCCAGGCAGGGGAAGGGGCTAACTATGGCTACACCTTC. This encodes CASSQAGEGANYGYTF. This sequence joins TRBV4-3 and TRBJ1-2; maybe TRBD1 (6 bases). The CDR3 has 16 residues. V lost 3 bases and J 0 bases, leaving 14 bases between the germline ends. CDR1 and CDR2 from the germline V gene are LGHNA and YSLEER.

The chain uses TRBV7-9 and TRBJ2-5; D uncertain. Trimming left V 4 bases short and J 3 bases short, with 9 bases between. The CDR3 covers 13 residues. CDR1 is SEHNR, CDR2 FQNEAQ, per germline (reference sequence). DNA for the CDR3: TGTGCCAGCAGCTATGGGCCTGAAGAGACCCAGTACTTC. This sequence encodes CASSYGPEETQYF.